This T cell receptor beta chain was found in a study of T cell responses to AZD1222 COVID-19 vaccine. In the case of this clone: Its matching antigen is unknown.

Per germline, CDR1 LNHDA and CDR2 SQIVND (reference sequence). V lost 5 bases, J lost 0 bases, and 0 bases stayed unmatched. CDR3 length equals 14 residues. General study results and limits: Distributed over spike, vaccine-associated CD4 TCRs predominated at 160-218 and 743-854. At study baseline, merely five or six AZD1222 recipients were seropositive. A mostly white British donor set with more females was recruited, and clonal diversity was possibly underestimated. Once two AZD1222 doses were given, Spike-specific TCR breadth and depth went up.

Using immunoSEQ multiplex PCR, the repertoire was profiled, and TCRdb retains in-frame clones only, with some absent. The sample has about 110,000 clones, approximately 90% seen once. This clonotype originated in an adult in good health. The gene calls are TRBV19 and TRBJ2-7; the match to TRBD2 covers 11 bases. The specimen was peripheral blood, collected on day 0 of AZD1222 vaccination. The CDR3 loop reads CASSGTSGSYEQYF. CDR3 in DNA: TGTGCCAGTAGTGGGACTAGCGGCTCCTACGAGCAGTACTTC.